This T cell receptor (beta chain) was retrieved from a study of response to subunit inactivated influenza vaccine. Study-wide results and caveats: A suggestion made by the authors is that each seasonal influenza vaccination recruits few new T cells.

This clonotype appeared a few times. As yet, its antigen is unknown. From the RT-PCR reads, TCRdb called clonotypes with MiXCR, one entry per CDR3 protein. Of about half a million distinct CDR3 sequences listed, about 25% are singletons. CDR1 DFQATT and CDR2 SNEGSKA come from the germline V gene (reference sequence). The CDR3 loop spans 14 amino acids. Trimming shortened V by 3 bases and J by 4 bases, and 13 bases separated the two germline ends. The chain couples TRBV20-1 to TRBJ1-5, with D hard to call. The material sequenced was CD4+ T cells sorted from PBMCs, taken roughly 5 days after vaccination. The receptor comes from a man over 45 who received an inactivated influenza vaccine. This chain's CDR3 is CSASPTFVNQPQHF. CDR3 DNA: TGCAGTGCTAGCCCCACTTTCGTGAATCAGCCCCAGCATTTT.